The entry below describes one TCR beta chain. What it recognizes is unknown. This record belongs to a study of cytomegalovirus exposure and HLA in healthy donors. Study conclusions and caveats: What was likely a sequencing artifact was a cluster of highly shared sequence variants. Productive status was seen about 90% or about 30% of the time for most TCR beta V segments in an earlier analysis. Association of under 20,000 TCR beta sequences with HLA alleles was found at 0.05 false discovery rate in a later analysis.

V lost 6 bases, J lost 3 bases, and 5 bases stayed unmatched. Germline V lookup: CDR1 LNHDA, CDR2 SQIVND (reference sequence). CDR3 length: 15 amino acids. Researchers ran the PCR with 60 Vbeta and 13 Jbeta primers. The repertoire was sequenced with immunoSEQ multiplex PCR; TCRdb's copy has only in-frame clones and lacks some. There are under 300,000 clones in the sample; 80% to 95% occur only once, and around 1.7% lies in the top ten. The sample consisted of PBMCs. The receptor was derived from a girl between 2 and 10 years old in good health and CMV-seronegative. The chain employs TRBV19 and TRBJ1-6, with 7 bases identical to TRBD1. DNA for the CDR3: TGTGCCAGTAGCTCGACAGGGATCTATAATTCACCCCTCCACTTT. Translating gives CASSSTGIYNSPLHF.